Following are 32 T cell receptor beta chains from one sample sequenced in a study of T cells after yellow fever vaccination. TCRdb ran MiXCR on the 5' RACE reads and lists one entry per CDR3 protein. The data hold nearly 550,000 distinct CDR3 sequences, with about a fifth observed a single time. Sequenced here: PBMCs, sampled 15 days after the yellow fever booster vaccination. All receptors come from a man aged 25-45 years who received the YFV17D yellow fever vaccine.

This sequence joins TRBV7-9 and TRBJ2-3, with 7 bases lining up with TRBD2. The germline V gene has CDR1 SEHNR and CDR2 FQNEAQ (reference sequence). The CDR3 is made up of 16 amino acids. Trimming took 5 bases from V and 0 from J; bases not matched to a gene: 8. The CDR3 sequence is CASSRWAGASTDTQYF. The CDR3 DNA reads as TGTGCCAGCAGCCGGTGGGCGGGAGCTAGCACAGATACGCAGTATTTT.

This clonotype was counted between two and nine times. The chain carries TRBV20-1 and TRBJ2-3, with D perhaps TRBD1 or TRBD2 (5 bases each). This CDR3 is 12 amino acids long. Germline CDR1 is DFQATT and CDR2 is SNEGSKA (reference sequence). Trimming pared 3 bases from V and 4 bases from J, leaving 8 bases between. CDR3 nucleotides: TGCAGTGCTAGGGGGACCGCAGATACGCAGTATTTT. Translation: CSARGTADTQYF.

The table lists this clonotype with a few counts. The rearrangement joins TRBV2 to TRBJ2-3; TRBD2 matches at 10 bases. Germline V gene sequence: CDR1 SNHLY, CDR2 FYNNEI. The CDR3 sequence is 14 residues long. J was trimmed by 6 bases and V by 4 bases; bases with no gene match: 4. CDR3 loop: CASSGAGGLDTQYF. The CDR3 DNA follows: TGTGCCAGCAGTGGAGCGGGAGGGCTTGATACGCAGTATTTT. The complete variable domain, with remaining parts taken from reference TRBV2 and TRBJ2-3, reads EPEVTQTPSHQVTQMGQEVILRCVPISNHLYFYWYRQILGQKVEFLVSFYNNEISEKSEIFDDQFSVERPDGSNFTLKIRSTKLEDSAMYFCASSGAGGLDTQYFGPGTRLTVL.

A few counts support this clonotype. The rearrangement links TRBV28 to TRBJ2-7; no definite D call. This CDR3 comprises 13 residues. V dropped 5 bases and J dropped 6 bases, with 14 bases sitting between them. Germline assignment: CDR1 MDHEN and CDR2 SYDVKM. The DNA for the CDR3 is TGTGCCAGCAGTACAAGCCCCCGGCCCGAGCAGTACTTC. This translates into CASSTSPRPEQYF.

The V gene is TRBV19, the J gene TRBJ2-5; tentative D call: TRBD2 (6 bases). V was pared by 6 bases and J by 5 bases, with 19 bases between. The CDR3 totals 15 residues. CDR1 LNHDA and CDR2 SQIVND come from the germline V gene (reference sequence). CDR3 protein: CASSLGTSKGETQYF. CDR3 sequence (DNA): TGTGCCAGTAGCCTCGGGACTTCCAAGGGCGAGACCCAGTACTTC.

This clonotype was counted a few times. This chain joins TRBV20-1 and TRBJ2-7; tentatively, D is TRBD2 (5 bases). Per germline, CDR1 DFQATT and CDR2 SNEGSKA (reference sequence). With 2 bases removed from V and 5 bases from J, the gap between germline ends came to 10 bases. CDR3 length: 12 amino acids. CDR3 nucleotides: TGCAGTGCTAGAAAGATGGGAGACGAGCAGTACTTC. This encodes CSARKMGDEQYF.

The chain joins TRBV9 to TRBJ1-3; a weak D match, TRBD1 (5 bases). The CDR3 extends over 14 amino acids. Trimming removed 2 bases at V and 1 base at J, with 7 bases between. Per the germline V gene, CDR1 is SGDLS and CDR2 is YYNGEE. The CDR3 DNA is TGTGCCAGCAGCGTGGCAGGGTCTGGAAACACCATATATTTT. Its translation is CASSVAGSGNTIYF.

This clonotype appeared a few times. The chain links TRBV3-1 to TRBJ2-1; unclear D gene. The CDR3 loop spans 15 amino acids. Germline CDR1 and CDR2: LGHDT and YNNKEL (reference sequence). V lost 0 bases, J lost 0 bases, and 6 bases lay in between. CDR3 region: CASSQDQSSYNEQFF. In DNA, the CDR3 is TGTGCCAGCAGCCAAGACCAGAGCTCCTACAATGAGCAGTTCTTC.

The chain couples TRBV14 to TRBJ2-1; D unresolved. V lost 0 bases and J 1 base, leaving 16 bases between the germline ends. From germline, CDR1 is SGHDN and CDR2 FVKESK. The CDR3 contains 18 residues. The DNA of the CDR3 is TGTGCCAGCAGCCAAGATCTCGGTCAGTACCGTTCCTACAATGAGCAGTTCTTC. Encoded protein: CASSQDLGQYRSYNEQFF.

The table lists this clonotype with a few counts. The rearrangement links TRBV5-5 to TRBJ1-3, with no clear D. Germline V gene data show CDR1 as SGHKS and CDR2 as YYEKEE (reference sequence). The CDR3 is made up of 13 amino acids. The V end was cut by 4 bases, the J end by 6 bases, with 11 bases between. Written as DNA, the CDR3 is TGTGCCAGCAGCCGCTCCACGGAAAACACCATATATTTT. Amino acids: CASSRSTENTIYF.

The gene calls are TRBV7-2 and TRBJ1-4; D is uncertain. V was clipped by 4 bases and J by 8 bases, with 11 bases between them. CDR3 length: 13 amino acids. CDR1 is SGHTA and CDR2 is FQGNSA in the germline V gene. Written as DNA, the CDR3 is TGTGCCAGCAGCTCCATCGGGGTCGAAAAACTGTTTTTT. Translated, it gives CASSSIGVEKLFF. The full variable domain, completed using reference TRBV7-2 and TRBJ1-4, is GAGVSQSPSNKVTEKGKDVELRCDPISGHTALYWYRQSLGQGLEFLIYFQGNSAPDKSGLPSDRFSAERTGGSVSTLTIQRTQQEDSAVYLCASSSIGVEKLFFGSGTQLSVL.

V usage is TRBV20-1 and J usage is TRBJ2-6; either TRBD1 or TRBD2 may supply D (5 bases each). Germline lookup yields CDR1 DFQATT and CDR2 SNEGSKA (reference sequence). This CDR3 region has 15 residues. V lost 0 bases, J lost 1 base, and 7 bases lay in between. CDR3 in amino acids: CSAREGVSGANVLTF. The CDR3 DNA reads TGCAGTGCTAGAGAGGGGGTTTCTGGGGCCAACGTCCTGACTTTC.

The CDR3 here is CASRRAGGPYEQYF. The DNA of the CDR3 is TGTGCCAGCAGACGGGCCGGGGGTCCCTACGAGCAGTACTTC. The V and J genes are TRBV14 and TRBJ2-7, with D perhaps matching TRBD2 (6 bases). V was pared by 6 bases and J by 2 bases, with 14 bases between. The CDR3 extends over 14 amino acids. The germline V gene encodes CDR1 SGHDN and CDR2 FVKESK.

The chain employs TRBV10-1 and TRBJ1-4; D uncertain. V shed 5 bases and J shed 4 bases, with 8 bases lying between them. CDR1 is WNHNN, CDR2 SYGVQD, per germline (reference sequence). CDR3 length equals 13 residues. CDR3 sequence: CASSFAGNEKLFF. The DNA of the CDR3 is TGCGCCAGCAGTTTTGCCGGTAATGAAAAACTGTTTTTT.

The rearrangement uses TRBV28 and TRBJ2-1, with a weak D call TRBD2 (6 bases). Germline CDR1 MDHEN, CDR2 SYDVKM. Between the trimmed V and J ends, which lost 4 bases and 4 bases, there was a span of 11 bases. This CDR3 is 14 amino acids long. The CDR3 here is CASSSAGSYNEQFF. CDR3 sequence (DNA): TGTGCCAGCAGTTCTGCGGGATCTTACAATGAGCAGTTCTTC.

The chain combines TRBV5-1 with TRBJ2-5, with 12 bases aligning to TRBD2. V shed 3 bases and J 2 bases; nucleotides not matched to a gene: 5. The CDR3 is made up of 16 amino acids. Germline V gene data show CDR1 as SGHRS and CDR2 as YFSETQ. CDR3 sequence: CASSSTGTSGQETQYF. The CDR3 DNA reads TGCGCCAGCAGCTCTACCGGGACTAGCGGGCAAGAGACCCAGTACTTC.

This clonotype was detected ten times or more. The chain recombines TRBV29-1 with TRBJ2-3; 8 bases line up with TRBD1. V was clipped by 0 bases and J by 0 bases; unmatched bases: 2. Germline CDR1 reads SQVTM; CDR2 reads ANQGSEA. The length of the CDR3 is 15 residues. The CDR3 reads CSVEDDRGSTDTQYF. The CDR3 DNA follows: TGCAGCGTTGAAGATGACAGGGGCAGCACAGATACGCAGTATTTT.

This rearrangement joins TRBV30 to TRBJ2-3; TRBD2 aligns across 7 bases. The CDR3 contains 14 residues. Per the germline V gene, CDR1 is GTSNPN and CDR2 is SVGIG (reference sequence). J was trimmed by 1 base and V by 3 bases; bases with no gene match: 4. The CDR3 nucleotides read TGTGCCTGGAGAGTTCGGGGGGGCACAGATACGCAGTATTTT. The encoded protein is CAWRVRGGTDTQYF.

The chain has TRBV6-1 and TRBJ2-7; 7 bases agree with TRBD2. V shed 7 bases, J shed 3 bases, and the junction held 15 bases outside the gene matches. Germline CDR1 MNHNS, CDR2 SASEGT. CDR3 length: 16 amino acids. Here the CDR3 DNA reads TGTGCCAGCAAGACCTCCCCGACGGGAGGAAACTACGAGCAGTACTTC. Residues: CASKTSPTGGNYEQYF.

This clonotype has a handful of counts. The chain joins TRBV5-1 to TRBJ1-2; the D gene is possibly TRBD1 (5 bases). Germline-derived CDR1 and CDR2 are SGHRS and YFSETQ. V was cut by 0 bases and J by 2 bases, with 8 bases left in between. The CDR3 spans 14 residues. The CDR3 sequence is CASSLVGENYGYTF. DNA of the CDR3: TGCGCCAGCAGCTTGGTGGGGGAGAACTATGGCTACACCTTC.

The rearrangement links TRBV27 to TRBJ2-2; D is perhaps TRBD1 (6 bases). Looked up from germline, CDR1 is MNHEY and CDR2 is SMNVEV (reference sequence). The CDR3 spans 16 residues. Trimming left V 10 bases short and J 3 bases short, with 21 bases between. CDR3 coding DNA: TGTGCCACCTTACGTGGCCAGGGGTATGACACCGGGGAGCTGTTTTTT. It encodes CATLRGQGYDTGELFF.

The rearrangement joins TRBV7-2 to TRBJ2-3; 7 nucleotides match TRBD2. CDR1 and CDR2 (germline): SGHTA, FQGNSA. V trimming: 3 bases; J trimming: 0 bases; junction bases outside the gene matches: 6. This CDR3 contains 16 residues. The CDR3 protein is CASSFQVAGSTDTQYF. The CDR3 nucleotides read TGTGCCAGCAGCTTTCAGGTAGCGGGTAGCACAGATACGCAGTATTTT.

V is TRBV6-5 and J is TRBJ1-1; 7 bases match TRBD1. Per the germline V gene, CDR1 is MNHEY and CDR2 is SVGAGI. CDR3 length: 15 amino acids. V gave up 4 bases and J gave up 0 bases; unmatched junction bases: 5. The CDR3 sequence is CASSFLGTVNTEAFF. CDR3 coding DNA: TGTGCCAGCAGTTTTTTGGGGACAGTGAACACTGAAGCTTTCTTT.

The chain combines TRBV11-2 with TRBJ2-5; 7 nucleotides line up with TRBD1. Germline values: CDR1 SGHAT, CDR2 FQNNGV. This CDR3 region has 17 residues. The V gene end was trimmed by 6 bases and the J gene end by 3 bases; junction bases not matched to a gene: 16. The CDR3 spells CASSSTMRQQGKETQYF. CDR3 nucleotides: TGTGCCAGCAGTTCTACCATGCGTCAACAGGGGAAAGAGACCCAGTACTTC. The full variable domain, rest sourced from reference TRBV11-2 and TRBJ2-5, is EAGVAQSPRYKIIEKRQSVAFWCNPISGHATLYWYQQILGQGPKLLIQFQNNGVVDDSQLPKDRFSAERLKGVDSTLKIQPAKLEDSAVYLCASSSTMRQQGKETQYFGPGTRLLVL.

The rearrangement uses TRBV2 and TRBJ1-1; TRBD1 aligns across 7 bases. The CDR3 is made up of 16 amino acids. The J segment lost 0 bases and the V segment lost 4 bases, leaving 8 bases of the junction unmatched. Looked up from germline, CDR1 is SNHLY and CDR2 is FYNNEI. In DNA, the CDR3 is TGTGCCAGCAGTGGTCCCCTCACAGGGGTGAACACTGAAGCTTTCTTT. Protein product: CASSGPLTGVNTEAFF.

The CDR3 reads CASGSHQALYEQYF. Here the CDR3 DNA reads TGTGCCAGCGGCTCTCATCAAGCTTTATACGAGCAGTACTTC. The chain uses TRBV5-5 and TRBJ2-7; no clear D gene. V gave up 7 bases and J gave up 4 bases, with 18 bases separating them. The length of the CDR3 is 14 residues. CDR1 is SGHKS and CDR2 is YYEKEE in the germline V gene (reference sequence).

The V call is TRBV7-6, the J call TRBJ1-5; 7 bases map to TRBD1. The CDR3 has 14 amino acids. Germline lookup yields CDR1 SGHVS and CDR2 FNYEAQ. The V gene end was trimmed by 6 bases and the J gene end by 4 bases; junction bases not matched to a gene: 6. The CDR3 nucleotides read TGTGCCAGCAGTCGTAGGGGGCAAAATCAGCCCCAGCATTTT. Translation: CASSRRGQNQPQHF.

The CDR3 region is CASRRTASEETQYF. CDR3 sequence (DNA): TGCGCCAGCAGGCGGACTGCAAGCGAGGAGACCCAGTACTTC. This sequence joins TRBV10-2 and TRBJ2-5; D might be TRBD2 (5 bases). Looked up from germline, CDR1 is WSHSY and CDR2 is SAAADI. This CDR3 contains 14 residues. V shed 6 bases and J shed 5 bases, with 16 bases lying between them.

This clonotype was seen a handful of times. The rearrangement joins TRBV7-6 to TRBJ1-1; D is unresolved. The CDR3 is 14 residues long. CDR1 is SGHVS and CDR2 is FNYEAQ in the germline V gene. Trimming removed 8 bases at V and 0 bases at J, with 13 bases between. As DNA, the CDR3 is TGTGCCAGCGCCAGAGAGGGCGTGAACACTGAAGCTTTCTTT. Translated: CASAREGVNTEAFF.

The V and J genes are TRBV5-1 and TRBJ2-1, with D perhaps TRBD2 (5 bases). This CDR3 is 14 amino acids long. Germline CDR1 is SGHRS and CDR2 is YFSETQ. Trimming cost V 4 bases and J 5 bases, with 13 bases left between them. DNA of the CDR3: TGCGCCAGCAGCACCTGGACTGCTGACAATGAGCAGTTCTTC. Translated: CASSTWTADNEQFF.

This clonotype was found a few times. The V call is TRBV15, the J call TRBJ2-2; D remains unclear. Looked up from germline, CDR1 is LNHNV and CDR2 is YYDKDF (reference sequence). This CDR3 contains 15 residues. V dropped 0 bases and J dropped 1 base, with 6 bases sitting between them. CDR3 in amino acids: CATSRDRWNTGELFF. CDR3 sequence (DNA): TGTGCCACCAGCAGAGATCGGTGGAACACCGGGGAGCTGTTTTTT.

The V call is TRBV20-1, the J call TRBJ2-7; 9 bases line up with TRBD1. V shed 3 bases, J shed 3 bases, and the junction held 6 bases outside the gene matches. Germline CDR1 and CDR2: DFQATT and SNEGSKA (reference sequence). The CDR3 runs 14 residues. The CDR3 region is CSASPGTGNYEQYF. In nucleotides, the CDR3 is TGCAGTGCTAGCCCCGGGACAGGGAACTACGAGCAGTACTTC.